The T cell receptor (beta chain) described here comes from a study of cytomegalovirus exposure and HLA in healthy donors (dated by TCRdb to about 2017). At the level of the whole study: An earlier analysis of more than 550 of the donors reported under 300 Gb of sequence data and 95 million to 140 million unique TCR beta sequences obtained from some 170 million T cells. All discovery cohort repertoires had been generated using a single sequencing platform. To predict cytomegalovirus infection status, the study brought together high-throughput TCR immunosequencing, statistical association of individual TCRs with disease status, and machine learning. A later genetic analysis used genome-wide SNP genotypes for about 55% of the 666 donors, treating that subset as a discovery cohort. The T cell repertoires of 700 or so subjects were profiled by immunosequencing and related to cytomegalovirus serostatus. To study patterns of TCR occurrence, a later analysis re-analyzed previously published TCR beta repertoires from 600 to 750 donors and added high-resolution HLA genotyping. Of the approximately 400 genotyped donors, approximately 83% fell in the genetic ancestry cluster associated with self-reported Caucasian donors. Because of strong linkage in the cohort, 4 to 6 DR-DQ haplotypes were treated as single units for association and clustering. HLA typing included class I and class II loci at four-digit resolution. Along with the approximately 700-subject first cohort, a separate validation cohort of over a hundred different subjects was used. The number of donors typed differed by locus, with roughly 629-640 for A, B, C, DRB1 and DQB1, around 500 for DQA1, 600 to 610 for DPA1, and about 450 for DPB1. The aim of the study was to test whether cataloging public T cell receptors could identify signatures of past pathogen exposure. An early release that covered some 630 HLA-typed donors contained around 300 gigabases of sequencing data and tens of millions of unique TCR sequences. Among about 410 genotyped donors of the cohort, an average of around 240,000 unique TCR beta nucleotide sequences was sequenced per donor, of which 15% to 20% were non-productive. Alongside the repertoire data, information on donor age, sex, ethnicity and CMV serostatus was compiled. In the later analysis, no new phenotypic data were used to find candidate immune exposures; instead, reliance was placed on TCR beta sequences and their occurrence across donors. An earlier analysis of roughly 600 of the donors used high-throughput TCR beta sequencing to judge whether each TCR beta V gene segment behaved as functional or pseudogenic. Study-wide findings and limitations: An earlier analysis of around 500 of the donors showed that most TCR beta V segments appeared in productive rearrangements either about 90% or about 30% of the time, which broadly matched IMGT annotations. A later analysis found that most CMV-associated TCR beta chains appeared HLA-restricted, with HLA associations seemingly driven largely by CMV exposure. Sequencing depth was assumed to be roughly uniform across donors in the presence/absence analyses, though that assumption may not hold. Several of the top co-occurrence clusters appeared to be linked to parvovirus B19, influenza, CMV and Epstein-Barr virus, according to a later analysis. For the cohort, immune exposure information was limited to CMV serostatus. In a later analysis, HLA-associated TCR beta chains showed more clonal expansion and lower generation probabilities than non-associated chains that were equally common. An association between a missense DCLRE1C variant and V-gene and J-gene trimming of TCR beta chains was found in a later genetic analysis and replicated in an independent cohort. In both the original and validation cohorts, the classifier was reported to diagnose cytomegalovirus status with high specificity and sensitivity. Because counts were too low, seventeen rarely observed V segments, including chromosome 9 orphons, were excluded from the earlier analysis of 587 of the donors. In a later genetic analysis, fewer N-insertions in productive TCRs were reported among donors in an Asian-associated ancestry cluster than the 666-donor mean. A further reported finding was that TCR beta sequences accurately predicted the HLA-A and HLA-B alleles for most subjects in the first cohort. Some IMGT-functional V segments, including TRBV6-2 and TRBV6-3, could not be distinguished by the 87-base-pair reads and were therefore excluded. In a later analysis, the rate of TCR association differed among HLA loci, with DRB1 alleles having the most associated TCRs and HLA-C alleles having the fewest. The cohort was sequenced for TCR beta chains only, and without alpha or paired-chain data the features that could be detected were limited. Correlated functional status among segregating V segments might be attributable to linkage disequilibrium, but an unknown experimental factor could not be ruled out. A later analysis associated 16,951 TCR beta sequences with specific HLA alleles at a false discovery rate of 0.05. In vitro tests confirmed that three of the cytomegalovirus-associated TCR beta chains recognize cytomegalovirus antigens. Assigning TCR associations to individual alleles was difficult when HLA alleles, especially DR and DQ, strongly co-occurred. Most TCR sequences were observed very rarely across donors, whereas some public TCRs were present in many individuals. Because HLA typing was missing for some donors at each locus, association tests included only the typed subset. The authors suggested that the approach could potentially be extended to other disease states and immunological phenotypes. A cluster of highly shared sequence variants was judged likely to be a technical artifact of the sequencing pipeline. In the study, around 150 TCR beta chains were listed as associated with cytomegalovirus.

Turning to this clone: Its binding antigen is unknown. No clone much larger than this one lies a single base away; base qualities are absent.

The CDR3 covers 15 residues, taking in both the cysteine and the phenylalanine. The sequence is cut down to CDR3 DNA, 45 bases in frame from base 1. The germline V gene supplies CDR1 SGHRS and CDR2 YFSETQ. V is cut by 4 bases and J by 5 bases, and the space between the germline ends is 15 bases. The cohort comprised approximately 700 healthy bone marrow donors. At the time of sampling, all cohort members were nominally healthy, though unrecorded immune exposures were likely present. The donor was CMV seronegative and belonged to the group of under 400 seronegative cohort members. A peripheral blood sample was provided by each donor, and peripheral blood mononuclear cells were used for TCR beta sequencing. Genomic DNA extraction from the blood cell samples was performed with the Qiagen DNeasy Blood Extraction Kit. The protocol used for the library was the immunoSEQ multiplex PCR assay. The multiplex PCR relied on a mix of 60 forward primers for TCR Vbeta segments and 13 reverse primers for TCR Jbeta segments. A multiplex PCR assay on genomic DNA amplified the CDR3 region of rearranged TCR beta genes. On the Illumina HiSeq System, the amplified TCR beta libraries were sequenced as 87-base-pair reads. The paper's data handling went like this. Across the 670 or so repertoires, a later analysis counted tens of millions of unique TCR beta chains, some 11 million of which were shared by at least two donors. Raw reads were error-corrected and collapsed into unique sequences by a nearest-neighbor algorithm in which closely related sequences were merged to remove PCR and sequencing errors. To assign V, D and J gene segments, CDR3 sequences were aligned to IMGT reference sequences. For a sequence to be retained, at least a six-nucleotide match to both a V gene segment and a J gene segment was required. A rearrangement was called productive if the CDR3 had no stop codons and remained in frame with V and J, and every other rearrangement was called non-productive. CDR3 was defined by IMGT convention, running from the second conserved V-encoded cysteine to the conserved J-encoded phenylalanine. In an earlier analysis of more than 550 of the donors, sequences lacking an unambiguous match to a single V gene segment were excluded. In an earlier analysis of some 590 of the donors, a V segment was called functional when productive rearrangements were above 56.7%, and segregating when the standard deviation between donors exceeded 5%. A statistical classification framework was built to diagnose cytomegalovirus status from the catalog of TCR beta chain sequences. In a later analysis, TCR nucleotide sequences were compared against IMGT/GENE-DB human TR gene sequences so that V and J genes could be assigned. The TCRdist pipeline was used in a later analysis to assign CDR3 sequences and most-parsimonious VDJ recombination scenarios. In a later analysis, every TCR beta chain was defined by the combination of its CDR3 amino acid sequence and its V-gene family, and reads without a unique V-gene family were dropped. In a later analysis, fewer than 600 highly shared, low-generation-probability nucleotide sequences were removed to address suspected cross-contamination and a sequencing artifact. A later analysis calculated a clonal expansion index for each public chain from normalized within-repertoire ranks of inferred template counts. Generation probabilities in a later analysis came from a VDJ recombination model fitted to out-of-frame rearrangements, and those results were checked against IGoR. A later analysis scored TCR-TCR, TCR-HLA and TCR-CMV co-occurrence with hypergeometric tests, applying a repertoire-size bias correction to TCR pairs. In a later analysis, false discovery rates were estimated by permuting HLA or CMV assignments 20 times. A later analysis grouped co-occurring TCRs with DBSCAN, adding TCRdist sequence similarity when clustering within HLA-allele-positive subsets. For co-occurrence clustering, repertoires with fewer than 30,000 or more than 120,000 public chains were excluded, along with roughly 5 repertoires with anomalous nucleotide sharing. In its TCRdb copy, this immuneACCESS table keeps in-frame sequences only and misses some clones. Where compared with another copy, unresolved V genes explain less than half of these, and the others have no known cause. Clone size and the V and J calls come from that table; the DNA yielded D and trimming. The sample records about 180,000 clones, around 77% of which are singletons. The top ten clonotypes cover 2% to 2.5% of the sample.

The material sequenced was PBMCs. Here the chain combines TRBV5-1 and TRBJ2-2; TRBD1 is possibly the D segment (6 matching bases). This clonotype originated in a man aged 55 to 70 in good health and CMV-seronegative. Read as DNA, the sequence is TGCGCCAGCAGCGCCGGGACAACGGGTACCGGGGAGCTGTTTTTT. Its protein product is CASSAGTTGTGELFF.